This T cell receptor (beta chain) was sequenced in a study of T cell repertoires in aging, cancer and after chemotherapy. Looking at the study overall: Around 10 million TCR reads were in the whole dataset. Overall study results and limits: Age-matched healthy donors had significantly more diverse, less clonal blood TCR repertoires than untreated cancer patients. Rebound thymic output was suggested by rising median generation probability during chemotherapy in each cancer cohort.

Peripheral blood genomic DNA, not sorted cells or RNA, was the template. Rearranged V-D-J TRB sequences were amplified with a mixed TRB-A/B primer pool. TCRdb recomputed calls from the multiplex PCR reads with MiXCR, one row per CDR3 protein. The table records about 2,500 distinct CDR3 sequences, around 50% of them present only once. Concerning this clonotype: The antigen is unknown.

V shed 6 bases and J 7 bases; nucleotides not matched to a gene: 9. Looked up from germline, CDR1 is MNHEY and CDR2 is SMNVEV (reference sequence). The length of the CDR3 is 15 residues. The rearrangement joins TRBV27 to TRBJ1-5; 10 nucleotides align to TRBD1. The source is a human donor with a blood cancer. The donor label of this sample is uncertain. Sample: blood. The CDR3 loop reads CASSDRGLKRQPQHF. In DNA, the CDR3 is TGTGCCAGCAGCGACAGGGGGCTGAAGCGACAGCCCCAGCATTTT.